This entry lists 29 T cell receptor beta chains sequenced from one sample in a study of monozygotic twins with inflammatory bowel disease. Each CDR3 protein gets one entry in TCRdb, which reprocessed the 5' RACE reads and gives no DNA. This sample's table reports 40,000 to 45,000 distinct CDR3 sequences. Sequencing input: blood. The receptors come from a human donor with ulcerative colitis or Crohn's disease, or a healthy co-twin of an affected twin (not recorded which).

The CDR3 loop is CSVGGGPLRYTF. The J gene is TRBJ1-2, the V gene TRBV29-1. In germline, CDR1 is SQVTM, CDR2 ANQGSEA. The CDR3 consists of 12 residues.

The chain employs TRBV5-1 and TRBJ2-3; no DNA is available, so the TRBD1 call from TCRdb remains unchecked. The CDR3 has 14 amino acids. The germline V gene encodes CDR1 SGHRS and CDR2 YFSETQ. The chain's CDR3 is CASSPGTVTDTQYF.

The CDR3 here is CASSWDRDQPQHF. The chain is built from TRBV12-3 or TRBV12-4 and TRBJ1-5; the D call from TCRdb, TRBD1, cannot be confirmed without DNA. The CDR3 is 13 residues long.

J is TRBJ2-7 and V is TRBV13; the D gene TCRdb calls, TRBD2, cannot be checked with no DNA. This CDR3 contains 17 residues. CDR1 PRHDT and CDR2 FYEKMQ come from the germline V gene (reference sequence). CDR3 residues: CASSSRGLAGGHGEQYF.

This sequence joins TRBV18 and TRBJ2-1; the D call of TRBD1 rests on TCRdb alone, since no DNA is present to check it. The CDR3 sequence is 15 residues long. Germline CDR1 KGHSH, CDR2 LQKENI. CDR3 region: CASSPESRDRGEQFF.

This CDR3 reads CASSQAGVGHNYGYTF. The genes are TRBV4-1 and TRBJ1-2; lacking DNA, the TRBD1 call made by TCRdb goes unchecked. CDR1 and CDR2 (germline): MGHRA, YSYEKL. This CDR3 has 16 residues.

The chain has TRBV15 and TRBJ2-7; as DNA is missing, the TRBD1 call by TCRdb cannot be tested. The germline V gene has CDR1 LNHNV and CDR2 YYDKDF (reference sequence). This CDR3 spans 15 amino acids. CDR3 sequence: CATSRGRTGSYEQYF.

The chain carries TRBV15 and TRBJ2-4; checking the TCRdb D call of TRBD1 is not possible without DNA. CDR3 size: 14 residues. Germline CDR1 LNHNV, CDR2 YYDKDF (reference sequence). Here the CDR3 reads CATSRGRGQNIQYF.

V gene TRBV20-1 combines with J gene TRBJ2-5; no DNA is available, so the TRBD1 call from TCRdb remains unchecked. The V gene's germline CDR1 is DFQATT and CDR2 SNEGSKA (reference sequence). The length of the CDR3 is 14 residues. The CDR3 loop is CSVARQGGQETQYF.

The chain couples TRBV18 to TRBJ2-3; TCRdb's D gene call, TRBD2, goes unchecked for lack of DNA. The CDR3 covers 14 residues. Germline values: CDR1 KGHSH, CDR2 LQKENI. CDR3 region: CASSPTAATDTQYF.

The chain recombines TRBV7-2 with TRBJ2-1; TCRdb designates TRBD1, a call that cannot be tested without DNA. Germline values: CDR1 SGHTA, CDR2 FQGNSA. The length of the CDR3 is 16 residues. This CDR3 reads CASSPDAGSQGNEQFF.

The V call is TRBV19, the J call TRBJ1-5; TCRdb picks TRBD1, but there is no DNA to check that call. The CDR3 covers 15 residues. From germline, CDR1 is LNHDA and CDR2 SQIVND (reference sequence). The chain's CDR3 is CASDFGGYSNQPQHF.

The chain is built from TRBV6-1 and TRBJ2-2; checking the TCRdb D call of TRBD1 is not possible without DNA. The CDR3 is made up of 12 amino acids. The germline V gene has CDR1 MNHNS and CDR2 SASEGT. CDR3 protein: CASSVGAGELFF.

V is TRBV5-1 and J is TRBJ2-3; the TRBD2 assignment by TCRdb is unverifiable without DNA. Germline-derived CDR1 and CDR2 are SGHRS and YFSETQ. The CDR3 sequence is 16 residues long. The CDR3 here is CASSLTGRAPTDTQYF.

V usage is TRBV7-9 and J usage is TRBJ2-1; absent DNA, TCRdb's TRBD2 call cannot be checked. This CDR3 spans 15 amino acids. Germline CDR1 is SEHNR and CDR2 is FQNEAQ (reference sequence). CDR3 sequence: CASSLTSGGGNEQFF.

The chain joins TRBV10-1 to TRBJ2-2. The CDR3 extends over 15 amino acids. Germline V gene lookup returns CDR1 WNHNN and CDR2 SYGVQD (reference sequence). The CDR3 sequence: CASSSVTSNTGELFF.

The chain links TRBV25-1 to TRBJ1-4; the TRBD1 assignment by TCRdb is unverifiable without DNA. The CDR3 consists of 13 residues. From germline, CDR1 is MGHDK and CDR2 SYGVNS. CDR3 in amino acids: CASSDPGSEKLFF.

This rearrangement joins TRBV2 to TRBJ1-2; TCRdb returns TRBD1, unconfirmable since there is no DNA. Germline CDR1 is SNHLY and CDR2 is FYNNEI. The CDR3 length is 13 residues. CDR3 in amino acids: CASSERAVYGYTF.

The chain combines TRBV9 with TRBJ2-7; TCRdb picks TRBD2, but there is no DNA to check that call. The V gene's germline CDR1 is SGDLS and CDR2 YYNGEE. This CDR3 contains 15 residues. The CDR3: CASSVGQGGQSEQYF.

The CDR3 here is CASTLSLGEGRDGQFF. This chain links TRBV3-1 with TRBJ2-1; the TCRdb D gene call, TRBD1, has no DNA to confirm it. The CDR3 spans 16 residues. The germline V gene encodes CDR1 LGHDT and CDR2 YNNKEL (reference sequence).

The chain's CDR3 is CASSLVGTGNEKLFF. The chain links TRBV5-1 to TRBJ1-4; TCRdb's D gene call, TRBD1, goes unchecked for lack of DNA. This CDR3 has 15 amino acids. Germline V gene lookup returns CDR1 SGHRS and CDR2 YFSETQ.

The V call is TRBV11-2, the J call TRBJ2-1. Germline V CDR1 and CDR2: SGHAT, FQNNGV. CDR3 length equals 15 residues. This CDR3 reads CASSPHADGNNEQFF.

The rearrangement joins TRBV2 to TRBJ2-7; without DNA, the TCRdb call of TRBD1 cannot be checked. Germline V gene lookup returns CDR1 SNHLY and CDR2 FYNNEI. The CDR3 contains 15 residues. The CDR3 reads CASSELQGTDYEQYF. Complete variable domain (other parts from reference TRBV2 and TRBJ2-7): EPEVTQTPSHQVTQMGQEVILRCVPISNHLYFYWYRQILGQKVEFLVSFYNNEISEKSEIFDDQFSVERPDGSNFTLKIRSTKLEDSAMYFCASSELQGTDYEQYFGPGTRLTVT.

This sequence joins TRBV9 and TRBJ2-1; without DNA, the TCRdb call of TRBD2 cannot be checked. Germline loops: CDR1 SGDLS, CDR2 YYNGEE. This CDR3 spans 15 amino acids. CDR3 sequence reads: CASSAYSGSGDEQFF.

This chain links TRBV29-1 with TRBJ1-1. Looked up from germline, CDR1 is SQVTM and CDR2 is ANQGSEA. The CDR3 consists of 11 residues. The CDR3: CSVVGNTEAFF.

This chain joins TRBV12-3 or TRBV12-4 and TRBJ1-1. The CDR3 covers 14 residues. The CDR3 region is CASSSDRGSTEAFF.

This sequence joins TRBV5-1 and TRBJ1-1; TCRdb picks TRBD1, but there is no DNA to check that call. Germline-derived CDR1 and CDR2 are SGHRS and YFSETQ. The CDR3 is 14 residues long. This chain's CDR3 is CASSRGDQTTEAFF.

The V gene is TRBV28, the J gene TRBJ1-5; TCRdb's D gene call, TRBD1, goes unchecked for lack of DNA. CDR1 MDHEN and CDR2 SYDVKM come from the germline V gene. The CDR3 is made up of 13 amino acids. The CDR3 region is CASSSPGRRPQHF.

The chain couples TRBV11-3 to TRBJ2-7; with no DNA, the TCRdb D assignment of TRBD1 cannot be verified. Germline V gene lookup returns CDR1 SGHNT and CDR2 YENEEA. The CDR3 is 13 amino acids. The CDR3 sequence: CASSSGQASGQYF. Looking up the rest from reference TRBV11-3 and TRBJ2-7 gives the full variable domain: EAGVVQSPRYKIIEKKQPVAFWCNPISGHNTLYWYLQNLGQGPELLIRYENEEAVDDSQLPKDRFSAERLKGVDSTLKIQPAELGDSAVYLCASSSGQASGQYFGPGTRLTVT.